The rows below give T cell receptor beta chains drawn from one sample of a study of beta chain features in type 1 diabetes. Produced via immunoSEQ multiplex PCR; TCRdb's table is partial and in-frame only. This sample has hundreds of thousands of clones, with around a sixth found just once. The sequencing input was naive CD4+ T cells from blood. These receptors came from a man aged 18 to 35 in good health. Both conserved end residues are part of each CDR3. A D gene is named only where the DNA matches it firmly. A clone size is listed for some rows: how often the clone was seen (once, few, many), or a class if it is expanded.

TRBJ2-6 | . | TRBV28 | . | CASSPPRGSGANVLTF | TGTGCCAGCAGTCCTCCGCGGGGCTCTGGGGCCAACGTCCTGACTTTC
TRBJ2-1 | . | TRBV5-1 | . | CASSRGQVSYNEQFF | TGCGCCAGCAGCCGCGGACAAGTCTCCTACAATGAGCAGTTCTTC
TRBJ1-4 | TRBD1 | TRBV7-6 | few | CASRQGSSEKLFF | TGTGCCAGTAGACAGGGGAGTAGCGAAAAACTGTTTTTT
TRBJ2-1 | TRBD2 | TRBV28 | . | CATFRTSGGSYNEQFF | TGTGCCACCTTTAGGACTAGCGGGGGTTCCTACAATGAGCAGTTCTTC
TRBJ2-3 | TRBD2 | TRBV7-2 | few | CASSLAPLSFGAGGQADTQYF | TGTGCCAGCAGCTTAGCTCCCCTCTCCTTCGGAGCGGGGGGGCAGGCAGATACGCAGTATTTT
TRBJ1-5 | TRBD1 | TRBV6-6 | . | CASRTGQSNQPQHF | TGTGCCAGCAGGACAGGGCAGAGCAATCAGCCCCAGCATTTT
TRBJ1-2 | . | TRBV29-1 | few | CSVRKSGIHGYTF | TGCAGCGTTCGTAAATCAGGGATACATGGCTACACCTTC
TRBJ1-1 | . | TRBV4-1 | . | CASSRLEFFGTEAFF | TGCGCCAGCAGCCGGTTAGAGTTTTTCGGCACTGAAGCTTTCTTT
TRBJ2-1 | . | TRBV10-3 | few | CAITASESSYNEQFF | TGTGCCATCACCGCGAGTGAGAGCTCCTACAATGAGCAGTTCTTC
TRBJ2-2 | . | TRBV6-5 | . | CASSYQGLGELFF | TGTGCCAGCAGTTATCAGGGTCTCGGGGAGCTGTTTTTT
TRBJ1-1 | . | TRBV29-1 | few | CSVLGGTEAFF | TGCAGCGTACTGGGCGGAACTGAAGCTTTCTTT
TRBJ2-3 | TRBD2 | TRBV7-2 | . | CASSPRTSGGDTQYF | TGTGCCAGCAGCCCCCGGACTAGCGGGGGGGATACGCAGTATTTT
TRBJ2-3 | TRBD2 | TRBV9 | . | CASSPTGGRAGGDTQYF | TGTGCCAGCAGCCCCACCGGCGGGAGGGCCGGGGGAGATACGCAGTATTTT
TRBJ2-1 | TRBD1 | TRBV28 | few | CASTSTRDSYNEQFF | TGTGCCAGCACCTCAACCCGGGACAGCTACAATGAGCAGTTCTTC
TRBJ2-2 | . | TRBV18 | . | CASSSGLTGELFF | TGTGCCAGCTCGTCGGGACTGACTGGGGAGCTGTTTTTT
TRBJ2-7 | . | TRBV6-5 | . | CASTPQGSSYEQYF | TGTGCCAGCACCCCACAGGGAAGCTCCTACGAGCAGTACTTC
TRBJ2-5 | . | TRBV9 | few | CASSPKGETQYF | TGTGCCAGCAGCCCAAAGGGTGAGACCCAGTACTTC
TRBJ2-5 | . | TRBV5-4 | . | CASSLGEETQYF | TGTGCCAGCAGCCTGGGGGAGGAGACCCAGTACTTC
TRBJ2-7 | . | TRBV10-3 | . | CASSYSHEQYF | TGTGCCAGCAGTTACTCTCACGAGCAGTACTTC
TRBJ1-5 | TRBD1 | TRBV29-1 | . | CSVRGQGGQPQHF | TGCAGCGTTCGGGGACAGGGTGGTCAGCCCCAGCATTTT
TRBJ1-5 | . | TRBV4-3 | . | CASSQDSQGRRSNQPQHF | TGCGCCAGCAGCCAAGATTCCCAGGGGCGGCGAAGCAATCAGCCCCAGCATTTT
TRBJ2-1 | . | TRBV7-6 | few | CASSSFKATYNEQFF | TGTGCCAGCAGCTCATTTAAAGCGACCTACAATGAGCAGTTCTTC
TRBJ1-5 | . | TRBV2 | . | CAIQGREGNQPQHF | TGTGCCATACAGGGACGAGAGGGCAATCAGCCCCAGCATTTT
TRBJ2-3 | . | TRBV28 | . | CASNLPGDADTQYF | TGTGCCAGCAACCTCCCCGGGGATGCAGATACGCAGTATTTT
TRBJ1-3 | . | TRBV6-5 | . | CASSYKGLVGNTIYF | TGTGCCAGCAGTTACAAAGGCCTGGTGGGAAACACCATATATTTT
TRBJ1-5 | . | TRBV27 | few | CASSFGNQPQHF | TGTGCCAGCAGTTTTGGAAATCAGCCCCAGCATTTT
TRBJ2-3 | TRBD1 | TRBV7-3 | few | CASSLFGTGVSTDTQYF | TGTGCCAGCAGCTTATTCGGGACAGGGGTCAGCACAGATACGCAGTATTTT
TRBJ1-1 | TRBD1 | TRBV11-2 | . | CASSLAPKGALNTEAFF | TGTGCCAGCAGCTTAGCCCCCAAGGGGGCTTTGAACACTGAAGCTTTCTTT
TRBJ2-2 | . | TRBV9 | few | CASSVQANTGELFF | TGTGCCAGCAGCGTACAGGCGAACACCGGGGAGCTGTTTTTT
TRBJ1-5 | . | TRBV7-9 | . | CASSSTANSNQPQHF | TGTGCCAGCAGCTCAACAGCAAATAGCAATCAGCCCCAGCATTTT
TRBJ2-7 | . | TRBV6-5 | . | CASSLHPRGGYEQYF | TGTGCCAGCAGTTTACATCCCAGGGGAGGCTACGAGCAGTACTTC
TRBJ2-5 | . | TRBV5-1 | few | CASSLAPGYQETQYF | TGCGCCAGCAGCTTGGCACCGGGGTACCAAGAGACCCAGTACTTC
TRBJ2-3 | TRBD1 | TRBV5-4 | few | CASSVGQLSTDTQYF | TGTGCCAGCAGCGTGGGACAGCTTAGCACAGATACGCAGTATTTT
TRBJ2-7 | TRBD2 | TRBV4-2 | few | CASSHPAGTSGYEQYF | TGTGCCAGCAGCCATCCGGCGGGGACTAGCGGCTACGAGCAGTACTTC
TRBJ1-5 | . | TRBV28 | . | CASSLQATNQPQHF | TGTGCCAGCAGCTTACAGGCAACCAATCAGCCCCAGCATTTT
TRBJ2-2 | . | TRBV5-4 | few | CASSLRQVYDGELFF | TGTGCCAGCAGCCTCCGACAGGTTTACGACGGGGAGCTGTTTTTT
TRBJ1-1 | TRBD1 | TRBV11-2 | . | CASSTRDRGRTEAFF | TGTGCCAGCAGCACCCGGGACAGGGGGAGGACTGAAGCTTTCTTT
TRBJ2-1 | . | TRBV30 | . | CAWSVDGSRVNEQFF | TGTGCCTGGAGTGTAGACGGGAGTCGAGTCAATGAGCAGTTCTTC
TRBJ2-7 | TRBD2 | TRBV7-2 | . | CASSYPGLAGDYEQYF | TGTGCCAGCAGCTACCCGGGACTAGCGGGAGATTACGAGCAGTACTTC
TRBJ1-5 | TRBD1 | TRBV25-1 | . | CASSEEGQGYQPQHF | TGTGCCAGCAGTGAGGAAGGACAGGGTTATCAGCCCCAGCATTTT
TRBJ2-5 | TRBD2 | TRBV9 | few | CASSGGLAGAQETQYF | TGTGCCAGCAGCGGGGGACTAGCGGGGGCGCAAGAGACCCAGTACTTC
TRBJ2-1 | . | TRBV21-1 | few | CASSPRGTHVRTLYNEQFF | TGTGCCAGCAGCCCTCGAGGGACTCACGTTCGTACTCTTTACAATGAGCAGTTCTTC
TRBJ1-2 | . | TRBV7-2 | few | CASSHQGLTGYTF | TGTGCCAGCAGCCACCAGGGTCTCACTGGCTACACCTTC